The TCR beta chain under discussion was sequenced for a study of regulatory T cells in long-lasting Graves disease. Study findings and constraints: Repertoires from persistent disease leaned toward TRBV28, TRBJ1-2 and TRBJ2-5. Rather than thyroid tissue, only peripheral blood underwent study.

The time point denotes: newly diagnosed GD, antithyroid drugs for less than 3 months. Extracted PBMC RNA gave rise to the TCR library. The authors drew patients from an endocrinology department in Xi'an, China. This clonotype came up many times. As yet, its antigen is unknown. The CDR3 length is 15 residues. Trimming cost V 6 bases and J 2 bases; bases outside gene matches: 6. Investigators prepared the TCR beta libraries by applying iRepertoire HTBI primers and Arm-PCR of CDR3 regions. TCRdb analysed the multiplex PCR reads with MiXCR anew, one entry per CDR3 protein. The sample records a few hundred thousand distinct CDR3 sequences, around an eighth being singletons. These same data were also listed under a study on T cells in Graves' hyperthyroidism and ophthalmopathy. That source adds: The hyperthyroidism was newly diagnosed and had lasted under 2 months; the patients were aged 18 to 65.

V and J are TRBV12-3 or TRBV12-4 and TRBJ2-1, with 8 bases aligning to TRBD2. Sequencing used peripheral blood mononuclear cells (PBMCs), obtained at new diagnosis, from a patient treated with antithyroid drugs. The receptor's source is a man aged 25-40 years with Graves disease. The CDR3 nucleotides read TGTGCCAGCAGCCGAGCGGGAGCGGCCTACAATGAGCAGTTCTTC. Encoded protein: CASSRAGAAYNEQFF.